The 25 T cell receptor beta chains below come from one sample, sequenced in a study of blood T cell repertoires in COVID-19. The repertoire was sequenced with immunoSEQ multiplex PCR; TCRdb's copy has only in-frame clones and lacks some. Among around 400,000 clones listed, about nine tenths were seen once. The sample was PBMCs or T cells enriched from blood (not recorded which). Receptor source: a woman aged 30 to 39 who had recovered from COVID-19.

The V call is TRBV3-1 (or the pseudogene TRBV3-2), the J call TRBJ1-5; perhaps TRBD1 as D (5 bases). This CDR3 is built from 20 residues. Per the germline V gene, CDR1 is LGHDT and CDR2 is YNNKEL (reference sequence). The V and J ends lost 0 bases and 0 bases respectively, with 21 bases between them. The CDR3 sequence: CASSQDGRAGSYYSNQPQHF. In nucleotides, the CDR3 is TGTGCCAGCAGCCAAGATGGAAGGGCAGGGTCGTATTATAGCAATCAGCCCCAGCATTTT.

The chain is built from TRBV19 and TRBJ2-1; perhaps TRBD2 as D (5 bases). The germline V gene has CDR1 LNHDA and CDR2 SQIVND (reference sequence). V lost 2 bases and J 0 bases, leaving 8 bases between the germline ends. The CDR3 is 15 residues long. This CDR3 reads CASSIKLGSYNEQFF. The CDR3 bases are TGTGCCAGTAGTATAAAACTAGGCTCCTACAATGAGCAGTTCTTC.

This chain connects TRBV7-8 to TRBJ1-2; 7 nucleotides match TRBD1. The junction had 20 bases not matched to a gene; V was cut back by 5 bases and J by 5 bases. The CDR3 totals 18 residues. Germline V gene data show CDR1 as SGHVS and CDR2 as FQNEAQ. For the CDR3, the DNA is TGTGCCAGCAGCGGGGACGGACAGGCGGATTGGGATCGGTATGGCTACACCTTC. The encoded protein is CASSGDGQADWDRYGYTF.

This sequence joins TRBV7-9 and TRBJ2-7; 14 bases line up with TRBD2. The CDR3 contains 17 residues. V lost 6 bases to trimming and J lost 2 bases; unmatched junction nucleotides: 9. The germline gives CDR1 SEHNR, CDR2 FQNEAQ (reference sequence). The DNA of the CDR3 is TGTGCCAGCAGTCTGACTAGCGGGGGGGCCGGAACCTACGAGCAGTACTTC. Protein product: CASSLTSGGAGTYEQYF. Variable domain in full (rest from reference TRBV7-9 and TRBJ2-7): DTGVSQNPRHKITKRGQNVTFRCDPISEHNRLYWYRQTLGQGPEFLTYFQNEAQLEKSRLLSDRFSAERPKGSFSTLEIQRTEQGDSAMYLCASSLTSGGAGTYEQYFGPGTRLTVT.

J is TRBJ2-2 and V is TRBV5-4, with 8 bases identical to TRBD1. Germline CDR1 and CDR2: SGHNT and YYREEE (reference sequence). V lost 4 bases to trimming and J lost 7 bases; unmatched junction nucleotides: 6. The CDR3 has 14 amino acids. The CDR3: CASSPRGPVGELFF. The CDR3 DNA reads as TGTGCCAGCAGCCCCAGGGGGCCCGTCGGGGAGCTGTTTTTT.

The chain couples TRBV9 to TRBJ2-7; D remains unclear. This CDR3 region has 14 residues. Germline V gene sequence: CDR1 SGDLS, CDR2 YYNGEE. V lost 4 bases, J lost 5 bases, and 16 bases lay in between. CDR3 coding DNA: TGTGCCAGCAGCCCTAGTTCGTTTCTCGACGAGCAGTACTTC. As protein: CASSPSSFLDEQYF.

The V gene is TRBV29-1, the J gene TRBJ1-2; D gene uncertain. The CDR3 length is 13 residues. From germline, CDR1 is SQVTM and CDR2 ANQGSEA. The V end was cut by 6 bases, the J end by 2 bases, with 13 bases between. The CDR3 nucleotides read TGCAGCGTCCATATCGCGGAGAACTATGGCTACACCTTC. As protein: CSVHIAENYGYTF.

This clone was counted once. V is TRBV7-2 and J is TRBJ2-1; 16 bases are shared with TRBD2. Germline V gene lookup returns CDR1 SGHTA and CDR2 FQGNSA. The CDR3 runs to 19 residues. After removal of 5 bases from V and 3 bases from J, the junction contained 10 bases not matched to a gene. The CDR3 reads CASSQIPGLAGGIYNEQFF. The CDR3 bases are TGTGCCAGCAGCCAAATACCGGGACTAGCGGGGGGGATCTACAATGAGCAGTTCTTC.

This clone has a single count. The chain has TRBV18 and TRBJ1-1; 7 bases are a match to TRBD1. The germline V gene has CDR1 KGHSH and CDR2 LQKENI. This CDR3 contains 12 residues. V was clipped by 2 bases and J by 9 bases; unmatched bases: 3. Here the CDR3 reads CASSPDRAKAFF. The CDR3 DNA sequence: TGTGCCAGCTCACCAGACAGGGCCAAAGCTTTCTTT.

The chain links TRBV5-4 to TRBJ1-2; maybe TRBD1 (5 bases). The CDR3 spans 13 residues. With 4 bases removed from V and 8 bases from J, the gap between germline ends came to 15 bases. The V gene's germline CDR1 is SGHNT and CDR2 YYREEE (reference sequence). Here the CDR3 DNA reads TGTGCCAGCAGCCATAGCAGGGAAGACGGCTACACCTTC. Translated: CASSHSREDGYTF.

The V gene is TRBV19, the J gene TRBJ1-2, with 9 bases aligning to TRBD1. V dropped 10 bases and J dropped 6; count of bases not matched to a gene: 12. CDR1 is LNHDA and CDR2 is SQIVND in the germline V gene (reference sequence). This CDR3 is 14 amino acids long. The CDR3 DNA sequence: TGTGCCATCTCCTCTCGGACAGGGGTCCATGGCTACACCTTC. Residues: CAISSRTGVHGYTF.

The chain is built from TRBV5-4 and TRBJ2-7; 8 nucleotides agree with TRBD1. Germline V gene data show CDR1 as SGHNT and CDR2 as YYREEE (reference sequence). Trimming removed 4 bases from V and 5 bases from J; junction bases left unmatched: 14. This CDR3 spans 16 amino acids. The CDR3 loop is CASSPKKGQGLDEQYF. The CDR3 DNA reads as TGTGCCAGCAGCCCTAAAAAAGGACAGGGTCTGGACGAGCAGTACTTC.

The genes are TRBV2 and TRBJ1-5; D possibly corresponds to TRBD1 (6 bases). The V gene lost 6 bases and the J gene lost 3 bases, with 15 bases spanning the gap. CDR3 length equals 15 residues. Germline lookup yields CDR1 SNHLY and CDR2 FYNNEI. The CDR3 reads CASRGLTGPNQPQHF. Written as DNA, the CDR3 is TGTGCCAGCAGGGGCCTTACAGGGCCCAATCAGCCCCAGCATTTT.

The CDR3 nucleotides are TGTGCCACCAGTGATGACATCCGGGACTCTGGAAACACCATATATTTT. Translating gives CATSDDIRDSGNTIYF. The chain carries TRBV24-1 and TRBJ1-3; D is undetermined. This CDR3 comprises 16 residues. Germline V lookup: CDR1 KGHDR, CDR2 SFDVKD. Deletions cut 3 bases from V and 0 bases from J, with 11 bases between.

The chain carries TRBV29-1 and TRBJ2-1, with TRBD2 matching over 11 bases. J gave up 5 bases and V 7 bases, and 7 bases lay outside the gene matches. This CDR3 has 14 amino acids. Germline V lookup: CDR1 SQVTM, CDR2 ANQGSEA. The CDR3, as DNA: TGCAGCGGAACGGGACTAGCGGTTGACAATGAGCAGTTCTTC. It is translated as CSGTGLAVDNEQFF.

This rearrangement joins TRBV28 to TRBJ2-1; TRBD2 might be the D (5 bases). CDR3 size: 16 residues. CDR1 MDHEN and CDR2 SYDVKM come from the germline V gene. V lost 2 bases and J 3 bases, leaving 14 bases between the germline ends. The CDR3 loop is CASSLNPASFYNEQFF. The CDR3 nucleotides are TGTGCCAGCAGTTTAAACCCCGCTAGCTTCTACAATGAGCAGTTCTTC. The full variable domain, rest sourced from reference TRBV28 and TRBJ2-1, is DVKVTQSSRYLVKRTGEKVFLECVQDMDHENMFWYRQDPGLGLRLIYFSYDVKMKEKGDIPEGYSVSREKKERFSLILESASTNQTSMYLCASSLNPASFYNEQFFGPGTRLTVL.

V and J are TRBV7-9 and TRBJ2-1; TRBD1 aligns across 8 bases. The length of the CDR3 is 16 residues. V was clipped by 4 bases and J by 4 bases; unmatched bases: 9. Germline V gene data show CDR1 as SEHNR and CDR2 as FQNEAQ (reference sequence). The CDR3: CASSSNDRGGYNEQFF. The CDR3 bases are TGTGCCAGCAGCTCTAACGACAGGGGTGGTTACAATGAGCAGTTCTTC.

This clone was seen a single time. The chain couples TRBV28 to TRBJ2-7, with 8 bases lining up with TRBD1. The CDR3 sequence is 14 residues long. CDR1 is MDHEN and CDR2 is SYDVKM in the germline V gene. With V trimmed by 7 bases and J by 0 bases, 5 bases remained unmatched. The CDR3: CASTLGQASYEQYF. The CDR3 DNA sequence: TGTGCCAGCACCCTGGGACAGGCCTCCTACGAGCAGTACTTC.

This chain joins TRBV19 and TRBJ1-2; 7 positions agree with TRBD1. This CDR3 has 14 amino acids. Germline CDR1 and CDR2: LNHDA and SQIVND (reference sequence). J was trimmed by 8 bases and V by 3 bases; bases with no gene match: 9. CDR3 DNA sequence: TGTGCCAGTAGTATCCTGACAGGGCGGCGGGGCTACACCTTC. It yields the protein CASSILTGRRGYTF.

This clone was seen only a few times. The V and J genes are TRBV30 and TRBJ1-3; D is undetermined. Trimming pared 5 bases from V and 4 bases from J, leaving 15 bases between. CDR1 is GTSNPN, CDR2 SVGIG, per germline (reference sequence). The CDR3 totals 14 residues. The CDR3 reads CAWGRDMPGNTIYF. In nucleotides, the CDR3 is TGTGCCTGGGGAAGAGACATGCCCGGAAACACCATATATTTT. Complete variable domain (other parts from reference TRBV30 and TRBJ1-3): SQTIHQWPATLVQPVGSPLSLECTVEGTSNPNLYWYRQAAGRGLQLLFYSVGIGQISSEVPQNLSASRPQDRQFILSSKKLLLSDSGFYLCAWGRDMPGNTIYFGEGSWLTVV.

The chain combines TRBV27 with TRBJ1-2; D is undetermined. V gave up 5 bases and J gave up 8 bases, with 15 bases separating them. The CDR3 totals 13 residues. CDR1 and CDR2 from the germline V gene are MNHEY and SMNVEV (reference sequence). Written as DNA, the CDR3 is TGTGCCAGCAGTCTCACTCAACGCGGGGGCTACACCTTC. Amino acid sequence: CASSLTQRGGYTF.

This chain uses TRBV9 with TRBJ1-4; D is uncertain. In germline, CDR1 is SGDLS, CDR2 YYNGEE. The germline V and J ends were trimmed by 0 bases and 6 bases, with 15 bases remaining between them. The CDR3 is made up of 16 amino acids. The CDR3 DNA reads as TGTGCCAGCAGCGTAGATGGGTTCTTGCAGGATGAAAAACTGTTTTTT. It yields the protein CASSVDGFLQDEKLFF.

V is TRBV6-5 and J is TRBJ1-5, with a possible D match to TRBD1 (6 bases). Germline CDR1 MNHEY, CDR2 SVGAGI. V was clipped by 5 bases and J by 6 bases, with 14 bases between them. This CDR3 spans 14 amino acids. This chain's CDR3 is CASSISGAPQPQHF. CDR3 in DNA: TGTGCCAGCAGTATTTCAGGGGCCCCTCAGCCCCAGCATTTT.

The gene calls are TRBV2 and TRBJ2-7, with D possibly being TRBD1 (5 bases). The CDR3 has 14 amino acids. The V gene's germline CDR1 is SNHLY and CDR2 FYNNEI. Trimming took off 3 bases at V and 0 bases at J, with 9 bases between the two ends. CDR3 in DNA: TGTGCCAGCAGTGATCAGGGTTTCTCCTACGAGCAGTACTTC. Translating it yields CASSDQGFSYEQYF.

The gene calls are TRBV19 and TRBJ1-5; D gene unclear. This CDR3 region has 15 residues. V lost 6 bases and J 0 bases, leaving 12 bases between the germline ends. CDR1 LNHDA and CDR2 SQIVND come from the germline V gene (reference sequence). CDR3 in DNA: TGTGCCAGTAGGCCTCGGGGATATAGCAATCAGCCCCAGCATTTT. Amino acids: CASRPRGYSNQPQHF.